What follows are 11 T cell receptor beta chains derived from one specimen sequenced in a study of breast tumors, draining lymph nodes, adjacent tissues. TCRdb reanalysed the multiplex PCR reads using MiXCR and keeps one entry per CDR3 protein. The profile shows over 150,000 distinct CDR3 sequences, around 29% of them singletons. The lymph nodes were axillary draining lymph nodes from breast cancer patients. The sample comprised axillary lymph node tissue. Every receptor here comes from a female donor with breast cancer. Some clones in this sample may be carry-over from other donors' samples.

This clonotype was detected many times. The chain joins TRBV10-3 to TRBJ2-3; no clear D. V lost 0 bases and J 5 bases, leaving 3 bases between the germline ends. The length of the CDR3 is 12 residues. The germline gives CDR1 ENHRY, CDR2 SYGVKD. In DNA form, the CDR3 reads TGTGCCATCAGTGAGTCGAGAGATACGCAGTATTTT. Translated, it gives CAISESRDTQYF.

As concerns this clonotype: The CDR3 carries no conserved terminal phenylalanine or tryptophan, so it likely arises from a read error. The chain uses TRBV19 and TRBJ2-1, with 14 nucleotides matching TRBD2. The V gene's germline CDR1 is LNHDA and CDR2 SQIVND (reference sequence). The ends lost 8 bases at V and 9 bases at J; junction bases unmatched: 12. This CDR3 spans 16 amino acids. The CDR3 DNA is TGTGCCAGTTACAAACCCGGGACTAGCGGGAGTGGTGAGCAGTTCTCC. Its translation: CASYKPGTSGSGEQFS.

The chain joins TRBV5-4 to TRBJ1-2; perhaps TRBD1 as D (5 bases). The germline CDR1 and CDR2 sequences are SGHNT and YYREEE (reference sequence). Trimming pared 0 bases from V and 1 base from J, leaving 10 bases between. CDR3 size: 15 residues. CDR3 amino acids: CASSLAGEGNYGYTF. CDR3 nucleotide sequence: TGTGCCAGCAGCTTGGCGGGGGAAGGTAACTATGGCTACACCTTC.

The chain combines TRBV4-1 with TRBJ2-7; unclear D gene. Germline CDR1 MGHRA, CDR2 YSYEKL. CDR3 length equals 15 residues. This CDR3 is CVGSQDQAIPYEQYF. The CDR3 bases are TGCGTCGGCAGCCAAGATCAGGCAATTCCCTACGAGCAGTACTTC.

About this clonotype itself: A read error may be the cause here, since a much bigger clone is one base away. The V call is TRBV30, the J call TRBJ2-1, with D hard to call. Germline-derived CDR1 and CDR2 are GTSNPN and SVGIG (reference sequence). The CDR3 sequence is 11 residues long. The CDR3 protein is CAWSDYSEQFF. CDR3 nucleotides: TGTGCCTGGAGTGATTACAGTGAGCAGTTCTTC.

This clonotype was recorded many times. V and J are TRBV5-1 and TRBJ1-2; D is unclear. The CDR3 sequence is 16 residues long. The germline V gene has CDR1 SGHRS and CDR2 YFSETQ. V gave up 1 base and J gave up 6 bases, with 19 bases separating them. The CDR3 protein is CASSLSTVSPSNGYTF. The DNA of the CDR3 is TGCGCCAGCAGCTTGAGTACAGTCTCCCCCTCTAATGGCTACACCTTC.

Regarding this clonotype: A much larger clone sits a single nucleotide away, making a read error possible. The CDR3 protein is CASSLLGSTYEQYF. The CDR3 DNA is TGTGCCAGCAGCTTACTGGGCTCCACCTACGAGCAGTACTTC. The J gene is TRBJ2-7, the V gene TRBV7-2; D is undetermined. Germline CDR1 is SGHTA and CDR2 is FQGNSA. V lost 2 bases to trimming and J lost 2 bases, with 10 bases between them. This CDR3 contains 14 residues.

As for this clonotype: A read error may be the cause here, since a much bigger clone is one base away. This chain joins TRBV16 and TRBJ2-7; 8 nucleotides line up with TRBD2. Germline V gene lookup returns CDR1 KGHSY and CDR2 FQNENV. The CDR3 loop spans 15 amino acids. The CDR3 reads CASSVQPGLGYEQCF. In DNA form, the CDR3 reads TGTGCCAGCAGCGTTCAACCGGGACTAGGATACGAGCAGTGCTTC.

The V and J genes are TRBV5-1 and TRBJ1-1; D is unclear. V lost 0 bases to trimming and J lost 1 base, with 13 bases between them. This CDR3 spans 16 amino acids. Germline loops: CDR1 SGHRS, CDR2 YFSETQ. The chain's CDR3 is CASSLAGGSSNTEAFF. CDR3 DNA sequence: TGCGCCAGCAGCTTGGCAGGCGGATCCTCGAACACTGAAGCTTTCTTT.

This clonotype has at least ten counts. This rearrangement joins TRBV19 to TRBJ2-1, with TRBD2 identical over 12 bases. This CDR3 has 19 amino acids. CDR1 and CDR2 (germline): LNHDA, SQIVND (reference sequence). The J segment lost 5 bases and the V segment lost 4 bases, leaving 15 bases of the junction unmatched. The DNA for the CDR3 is TGTGCCAGTAGTACTAGACTAGCGGGAGTCTCGCTAGGTGACAATGAGCAGTTCTTC. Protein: CASSTRLAGVSLGDNEQFF.

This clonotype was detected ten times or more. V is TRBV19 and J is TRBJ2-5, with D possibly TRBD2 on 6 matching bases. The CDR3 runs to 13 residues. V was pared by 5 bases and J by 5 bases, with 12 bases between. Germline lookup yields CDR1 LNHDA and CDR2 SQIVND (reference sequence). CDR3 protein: CASSASVSETQYF. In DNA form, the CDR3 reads TGTGCCAGTAGTGCTAGCGTGTCGGAGACCCAGTACTTC.